Listed below are T cell receptor beta chains from one sample, sequenced in a study of technical replicates of blood from four donors. Sequencing was performed with immunoSEQ multiplex PCR; in TCRdb, only in-frame clones are kept and a portion is missing. The sample consists of under 100,000 clones, roughly 95% of them appearing once. Sequencing used T cells isolated from PBMCs. The receptors were gathered from a human donor in good health. Both conserved end residues are part of each CDR3. The D gene is left open where the match is weak. Some rows have no size entry. The others give once, few or many, or a class for an expanded clone.

j_call d_call v_call clone_size cdr3_nt cdr3_aa
TRBJ1-2 . TRBV7-6 . TGTGCCAGCAGCTTAAACCCCTCAGGGATCTATGGCTACACCTTC CASSLNPSGIYGYTF
TRBJ2-2 TRBD2 TRBV4-1 . TGCGCCAGCAGCCCCCCCCAGAGGAGCGGGAGCTCAAACACCGGGGAGCTGTTTTTT CASSPPQRSGSSNTGELFF
TRBJ2-3 TRBD2 TRBV9 . TGTGCCAGCAGCGTCAACCTAGCGGGAGAGGTAGATACGCAGTATTTT CASSVNLAGEVDTQYF
TRBJ2-7 TRBD2 TRBV7-2 . TGTGCCAGCAGCTTAATTGCGGGAGGTCGCTACGAGCAGTACTTC CASSLIAGGRYEQYF
TRBJ2-5 TRBD1 TRBV6-1 . TGTGCCAGCAGTGAACCCGGACAGGGGGTCGGAGAGACCCAGTACTTC CASSEPGQGVGETQYF
TRBJ2-2 TRBD1 TRBV6-1 once TGTGCCAGCAGTGAAGGAAAGTGGGTTAGGACAGGGAACACCGGGGAGCTGTTTTTT CASSEGKWVRTGNTGELFF
TRBJ1-1 TRBD1 TRBV6-5 . TGTGCCAGCAGTGGCCGAACAGGGGGAGCTTTCTTT CASSGRTGGAFF
TRBJ1-3 . TRBV9 . TGTGCCAGCAGCGTAGTCGCGGCAGGGTCTGGAAACACCATATATTTT CASSVVAAGSGNTIYF
TRBJ1-1 TRBD1 TRBV11-2 . TGTGCCAGCAGATCAGGGGGCACTGAAGCTTTCTTT CASRSGGTEAFF
TRBJ1-2 TRBD1 TRBV28 . TGTGCCAGCAGTGTACCTACAGGGGGAGGCTATGGCTACACCTTC CASSVPTGGGYGYTF
TRBJ1-2 . TRBV28 . TGTGCCAGCAGTGTCGACAGCTACTATGGCTACACCTTC CASSVDSYYGYTF
TRBJ1-2 . TRBV7-2 . TGTGCCAGCAGCTTAGCCCATACAGGGTACTATGGCTACACCTTC CASSLAHTGYYGYTF
TRBJ1-1 . TRBV10-3 . TGTGCCATCCTCTTGGGTGGCAGGGGTAACACTGAAGCTTTCTTT CAILLGGRGNTEAFF
TRBJ2-5 TRBD2 TRBV29-1 . TGCAGCGTTGAAATAGGGGCTAGCGGGCGCCAAGAGACCCAGTACTTC CSVEIGASGRQETQYF
TRBJ2-7 TRBD1 TRBV6-1 once TGTGCCAGCAGTACGGGACAGGATACCTACGAGCAGTACTTC CASSTGQDTYEQYF
TRBJ2-3 TRBD1 TRBV30 . TGTGCCTGGAATTTCTACAGGGGGTCCTCAGATACGCAGTATTTT CAWNFYRGSSDTQYF
TRBJ2-1 TRBD2 TRBV12-5 . TGTGCTAGTGGTTGGGGACTAGTAGCGAACAATGAGCAGTTCTTC CASGWGLVANNEQFF
TRBJ2-2 . TRBV10-1 . TGCGCCAGCAGTGACGGGAGCTACACCGGGGAGCTGTTTTTT CASSDGSYTGELFF
TRBJ2-1 . TRBV4-2 . TGTGCCAGCAGCCAAGATGGGGAGCGAGACAATGAGCAGTTCTTC CASSQDGERDNEQFF
TRBJ2-7 TRBD2 TRBV11-2 . TGTGCCAGCAGGTCTAGCGGGAGTAGCTCCTACGAGCAGTACTTC CASRSSGSSSYEQYF
TRBJ2-5 TRBD1 TRBV6-1 . TGTGCCAGCAGTGAATTGGGTATGACAGGGGGAGAGACCCAGTACTTC CASSELGMTGGETQYF
TRBJ2-1 TRBD2 TRBV7-3 . TGTGCCAGCAGCTTACTGCTAGCGGGACGCAATGAGCAGTTCTTC CASSLLLAGRNEQFF
TRBJ2-7 . TRBV28 . TGTGCCAGCAGTTTAGAAACATTAACCTACGAGCAGTACTTC CASSLETLTYEQYF
TRBJ2-1 TRBD2 TRBV7-2 once TGTGCCAGCACCCGGACTAGCGGGAATACCTACAATGAGCAGTTCTTC CASTRTSGNTYNEQFF
TRBJ2-1 TRBD2 TRBV4-1 once TGCGCCAGCAGTCGGCGGGAGAGCTCCTACAATGAGCAGTTCTTC CASSRRESSYNEQFF
TRBJ1-2 . TRBV21-1 . TGTGCCAGCTCCCTTGGGACAGGGCCGGGTTTAGCTAACTACTATGGCTACACCTTC CASSLGTGPGLANYYGYTF
TRBJ2-7 . TRBV2 . TGTGCCAGCAGGGACTATTCTTCCCAGTACTTC CASRDYSSQYF
TRBJ2-2 . TRBV7-3 . TGTGCCAGCAGCTACTTCGAGGAGAACACCGGGGAGCTGTTTTTT CASSYFEENTGELFF
TRBJ2-3 TRBD2 TRBV19 . TGTGCCAGTAGTATCGAAGCGGGATACACAGATACGCAGTATTTT CASSIEAGYTDTQYF
TRBJ2-1 TRBD2 TRBV7-9 . TGTGCCAGCAGCTTTCCAGCGGGAGAGAGTAATGAGCAGTTCTTC CASSFPAGESNEQFF
TRBJ2-7 TRBD2 TRBV11-2 . TGTGCCAGCAGAGGGACTAGCGGGAGGATGGCCTACGAGCAGTACTTC CASRGTSGRMAYEQYF
TRBJ1-4 . TRBV5-4 . TGTGCCAGCAGCTTGAACAGGGCGACGAATGAAAAACTGTTTTTT CASSLNRATNEKLFF
TRBJ2-3 TRBD2 TRBV25-1 . TGTGCCAGCAGTGAGCCTCTAGGGACTAGCGGAGTCACAGATACGCAGTATTTT CASSEPLGTSGVTDTQYF
TRBJ2-1 . TRBV19 . TGTGCCAGTAGCGAGGGATGGAATGAGCAGTTCTTC CASSEGWNEQFF
TRBJ2-2 . TRBV28 . TGTGCCAGCAGTTCAGTCTGGAACACCGGGGAGCTGTTTTTT CASSSVWNTGELFF
TRBJ1-2 TRBD1 TRBV7-2 . TGTGCCAGCAGCTTAGCCGGGACAGAGGCTTATGGCTACACCTTC CASSLAGTEAYGYTF
TRBJ2-7 . TRBV5-1 . TGCGCCAGCAGCTTGGAGCGCGGGTTATACGAGCAGTACTTC CASSLERGLYEQYF
TRBJ2-3 . TRBV29-1 . TGCAGCGTTGGGGATCCGGGACAAATCATACGCACAGATACGCAGTATTTT CSVGDPGQIIRTDTQYF
TRBJ2-7 . TRBV19 . TGTGCCAGTAGTCTGTCCCGAGCATCCTACGAGCAGTACTTC CASSLSRASYEQYF
TRBJ2-7 . TRBV9 . TGTGCCAGCAGCGTAGAAGACGGGAGCAACGAGCAGTACTTC CASSVEDGSNEQYF
TRBJ2-2 . TRBV9 . TGTGCCAGCAGCGGGGCCTGGGGGCGGAGGAACACCGGGGAGCTGTTTTTT CASSGAWGRRNTGELFF
TRBJ2-7 TRBD1 TRBV6-1 . TGTGCCAGCAGTGATACAGGGGGCTCCTACGAGCAGTACTTC CASSDTGGSYEQYF
TRBJ1-1 TRBD1 TRBV11-3 . TGTGCCAGCAGCCTAGCAGGGGGCGAACGTGCTTTCTTT CASSLAGGERAFF
TRBJ1-3 . TRBV28 . TGTGCCAGCAGTCAATACTTGTCTGGAAACACCATATATTTT CASSQYLSGNTIYF
TRBJ2-1 . TRBV29-1 . TGCAGCGTTGAAGATCTAGAGGGCTCCTACAATGAGCAGTTCTTC CSVEDLEGSYNEQFF
TRBJ2-1 . TRBV4-1 . TGCGCCAGCAGCCAAGAGCTTCTTCAACAGGTCGCATTCTTC CASSQELLQQVAFF
TRBJ1-2 TRBD1 TRBV2 . TGTGCCAGCAGCAGACAGGGAAACTATGGCTACACCTTC CASSRQGNYGYTF
TRBJ1-2 . TRBV6-5 . TGTGCCAGCAGAAAAAGCCACGACTTCCATGGCTACACCTTC CASRKSHDFHGYTF